This T cell receptor (beta chain) is drawn from a study of a mutant IDH1 vaccine in newly diagnosed glioma. For the study at large: Earlier treatment was radiotherapy, temozolomide, or both, with most getting both.

The assay was immunoSEQ multiplex PCR, and TCRdb's table has in-frame clones only and misses some. The profile shows 50,000 or so clones, roughly 85% of them singletons. As for this clone: The antigen is unknown.

The time point was: baseline, week 1 (first vaccination visit). Sample treatment: pre-vaccination baseline after standard-of-care therapy. CDR1 and CDR2 (germline): MNHEY, SVGAGI. V dropped 6 bases and J dropped 7 bases, with 10 bases sitting between them. The CDR3 is 12 residues long. Findings and limits, study-wide: Vaccine-induced immune responses occurred in more than 85% of patients. Pseudoprogression apparently lacked any relation to changes in top peripheral T cell clonotypes.

This chain uses TRBV6-5 with TRBJ2-1; a possible D gene is TRBD2 (6 bases). The material sequenced was PBMCs, taken from a glioma patient treated with radiotherapy, temozolomide or both. This TCR was recovered from a man between 40 and 49 years old with glioma. CDR3: CASRRGWNEQFF. The CDR3 region has the DNA TGTGCCAGCAGGCGGGGATGGAATGAGCAGTTCTTC.